This T cell receptor beta chain was observed in a study of blood T cell repertoires in COVID-19. Generated by immunoSEQ multiplex PCR, the TCRdb table keeps only in-frame clones and is missing some. The repertoire holds more than 150,000 clones, with 81% as singletons. V lost 2 bases and J lost 11; bases outside the gene matches: 10. Germline values: CDR1 SEHNR, CDR2 FQNEAQ (reference sequence). The CDR3 length is 14 residues. Material for sequencing was peripheral blood. The chain carries TRBV7-9 and TRBJ2-7; 9 bases match TRBD1. The receptor's source is a woman of 80 years or more with COVID-19, enrolled during active disease. The CDR3 region has the DNA TGTGCCAGCAGCTTATGGGACAGGGAATGGGTAAAGTACTTC. It is translated as CASSLWDREWVKYF.